This T cell receptor beta chain is drawn from a study of human T cells and chemical hapten exposure. Study background: Slight differences in pooled library volume were the main source of varying TCR yields across samples. Study results and limitations: Once DPC sensitization occurred, TCRs above 1 in 1000 frequency showed no change.

Germline V gene sequence: CDR1 MNHEY, CDR2 SVGAGI. The V segment lost 2 bases and the J segment 4 bases; nucleotides outside the gene matches: 7. The CDR3 has 17 residues. The time point is: healthy volunteer bleed at 6 weeks. The total RNA was obtained from whole blood that was not fractionated. The library tagged individual cDNA molecules with unique molecular identifiers. TCRdb itself ran the RACE reads through MiXCR, one entry per CDR3 protein. This sample carries 40,000 to 45,000 distinct CDR3 sequences, 3.7% of them seen once, and the ten largest clones take about 5.6%. This clonotype was recorded at least ten times. Its antigen is not known.

The sequence came from a human donor in good health. Some clones in this sample may be carry-over from other donors' samples. The rearrangement uses TRBV6-5 and TRBJ1-6, with 8 bases lining up with TRBD1. The sample consisted of whole blood. Here the CDR3 DNA reads TGTGCCAGCAGTTACGCGGGGGACAGGCAGTATAATTCACCCCTCCACTTT. This encodes CASSYAGDRQYNSPLHF.